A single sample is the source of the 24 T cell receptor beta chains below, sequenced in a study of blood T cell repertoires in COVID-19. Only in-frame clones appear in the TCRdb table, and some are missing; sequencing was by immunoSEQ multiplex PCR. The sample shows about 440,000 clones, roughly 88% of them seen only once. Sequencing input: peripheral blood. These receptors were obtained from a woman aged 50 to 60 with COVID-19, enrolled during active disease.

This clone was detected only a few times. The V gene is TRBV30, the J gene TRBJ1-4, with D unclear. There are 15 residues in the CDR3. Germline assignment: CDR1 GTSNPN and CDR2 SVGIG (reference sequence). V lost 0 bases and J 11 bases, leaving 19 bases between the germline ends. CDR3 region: CAWSVLVTGVPKLFF. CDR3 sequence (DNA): TGTGCCTGGAGTGTACTCGTCACCGGGGTACCTAAACTGTTTTTT.

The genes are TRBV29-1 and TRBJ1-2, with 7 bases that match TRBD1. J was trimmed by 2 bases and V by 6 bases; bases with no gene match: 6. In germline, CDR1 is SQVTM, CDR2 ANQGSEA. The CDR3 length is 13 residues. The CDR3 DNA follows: TGCAGCGTGACAGGGCGATTAAACTATGGCTACACCTTC. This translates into CSVTGRLNYGYTF.

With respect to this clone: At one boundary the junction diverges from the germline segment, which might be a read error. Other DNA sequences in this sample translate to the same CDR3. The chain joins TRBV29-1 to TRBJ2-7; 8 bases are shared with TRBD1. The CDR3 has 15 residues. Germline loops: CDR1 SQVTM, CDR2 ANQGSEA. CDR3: CSVVDQGASAYEQYF. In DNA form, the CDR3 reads TGTAGCGTTGTCGACCAGGGGGCGTCGGCCTACGAGCAGTACTTC.

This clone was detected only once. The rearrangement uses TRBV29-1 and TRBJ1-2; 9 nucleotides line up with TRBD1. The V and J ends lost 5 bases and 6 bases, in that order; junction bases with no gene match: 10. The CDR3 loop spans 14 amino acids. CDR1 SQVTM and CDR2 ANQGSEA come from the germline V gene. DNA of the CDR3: TGCAGCGTTACCCAAAGACAGGGGGGAGATGGCTACACCTTC. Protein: CSVTQRQGGDGYTF.

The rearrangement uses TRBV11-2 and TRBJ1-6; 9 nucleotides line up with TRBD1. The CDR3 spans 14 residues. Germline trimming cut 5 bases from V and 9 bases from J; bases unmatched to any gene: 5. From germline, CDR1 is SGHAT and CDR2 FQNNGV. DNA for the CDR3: TGTGCCAGCAGCGCGGACAGGGGTATTTCACCCCTCCACTTT. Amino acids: CASSADRGISPLHF.

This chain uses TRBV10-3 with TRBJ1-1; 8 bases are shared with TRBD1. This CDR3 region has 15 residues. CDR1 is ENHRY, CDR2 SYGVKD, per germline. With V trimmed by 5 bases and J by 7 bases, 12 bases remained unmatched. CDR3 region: CAISRDRGGSGEAFF. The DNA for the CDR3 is TGTGCCATCAGTAGAGACAGGGGAGGATCAGGTGAAGCTTTCTTT.

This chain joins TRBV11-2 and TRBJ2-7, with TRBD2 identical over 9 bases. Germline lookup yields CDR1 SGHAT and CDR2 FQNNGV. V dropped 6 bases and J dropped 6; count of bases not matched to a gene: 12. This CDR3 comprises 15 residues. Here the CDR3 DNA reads TGTGCCAGCAGTTCTAGCGGGGCAGGACTCTCCGAGCAGTACTTC. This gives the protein CASSSSGAGLSEQYF.

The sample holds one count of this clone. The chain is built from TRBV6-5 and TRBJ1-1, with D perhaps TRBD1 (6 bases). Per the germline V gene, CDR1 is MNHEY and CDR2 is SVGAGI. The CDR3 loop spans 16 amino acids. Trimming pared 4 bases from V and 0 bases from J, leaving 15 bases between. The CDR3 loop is CASSSPSDRLNTEAFF. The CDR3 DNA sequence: TGTGCCAGCAGTTCCCCCTCTGACAGGTTGAACACTGAAGCTTTCTTT.

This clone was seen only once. The CDR3 sequence: CASSRLGDTQYF. In nucleotides, the CDR3 is TGTGCCAGCAGCCGACTAGGAGATACGCAGTATTTT. V gene TRBV2 combines with J gene TRBJ2-3; possibly TRBD2 for D (6 bases). V shed 6 bases and J shed 5 bases, with 9 bases lying between them. The CDR3 loop spans 12 amino acids. Germline V gene data show CDR1 as SNHLY and CDR2 as FYNNEI.

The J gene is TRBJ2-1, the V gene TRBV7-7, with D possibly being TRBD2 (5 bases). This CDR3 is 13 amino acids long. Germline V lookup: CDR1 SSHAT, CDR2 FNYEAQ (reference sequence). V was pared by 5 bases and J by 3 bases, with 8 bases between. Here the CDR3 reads CASSETNYNEQFF. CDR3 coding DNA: TGTGCCAGCAGCGAGACTAACTACAATGAGCAGTTCTTC.

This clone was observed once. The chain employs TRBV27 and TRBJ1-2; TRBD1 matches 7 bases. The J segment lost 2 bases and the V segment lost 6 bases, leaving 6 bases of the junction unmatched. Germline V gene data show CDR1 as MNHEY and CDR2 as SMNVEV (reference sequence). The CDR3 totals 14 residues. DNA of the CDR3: TGTGCCAGCAGCCGGCTGACAGGGAACTATGGCTACACCTTC. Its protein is CASSRLTGNYGYTF.

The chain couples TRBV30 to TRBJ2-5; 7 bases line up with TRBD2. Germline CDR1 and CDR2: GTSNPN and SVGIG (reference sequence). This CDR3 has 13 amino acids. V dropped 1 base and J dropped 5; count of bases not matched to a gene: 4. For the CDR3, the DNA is TGTGCCTGGAGTGATTGGGAGGGGGAGACCCAGTACTTC. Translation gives CAWSDWEGETQYF.

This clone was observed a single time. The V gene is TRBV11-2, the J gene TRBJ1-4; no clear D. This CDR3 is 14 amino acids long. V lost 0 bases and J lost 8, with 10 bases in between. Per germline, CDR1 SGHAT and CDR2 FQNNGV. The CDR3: CASSLEFEAEKLFF. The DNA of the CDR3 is TGTGCCAGCAGCTTAGAGTTTGAGGCGGAAAAACTGTTTTTT.

The CDR3 loop reads CASSTGGASYEQYF. CDR3 sequence (DNA): TGCGCCAGCAGCACAGGGGGAGCCTCCTACGAGCAGTACTTC. The chain couples TRBV5-1 to TRBJ2-7; 8 nucleotides align to TRBD1. In germline, CDR1 is SGHRS, CDR2 YFSETQ. The CDR3 extends over 14 amino acids. Trimming cost V 4 bases and J 0 bases; bases outside gene matches: 3.

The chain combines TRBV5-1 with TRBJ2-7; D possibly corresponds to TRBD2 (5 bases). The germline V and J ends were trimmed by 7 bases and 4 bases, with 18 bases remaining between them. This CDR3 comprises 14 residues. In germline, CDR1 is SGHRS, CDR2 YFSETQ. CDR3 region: CASRAGSFRYEQYF. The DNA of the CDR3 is TGCGCCAGCCGGGCGGGCTCCTTTAGATACGAGCAGTACTTC.

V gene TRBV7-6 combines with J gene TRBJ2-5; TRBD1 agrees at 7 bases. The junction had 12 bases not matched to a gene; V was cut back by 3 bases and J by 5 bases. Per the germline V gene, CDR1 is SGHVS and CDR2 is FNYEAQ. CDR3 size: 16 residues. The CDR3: CASSFLGAGGGETQYF. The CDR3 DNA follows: TGTGCCAGCAGCTTCCTTGGAGCAGGGGGTGGGGAGACCCAGTACTTC.

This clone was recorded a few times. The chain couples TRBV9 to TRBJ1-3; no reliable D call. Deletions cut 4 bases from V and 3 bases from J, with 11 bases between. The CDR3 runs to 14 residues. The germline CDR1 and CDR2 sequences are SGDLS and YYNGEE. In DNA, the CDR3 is TGTGCCAGCAGCTCCTCGGGGTTTGGAAACACCATATATTTT. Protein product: CASSSSGFGNTIYF. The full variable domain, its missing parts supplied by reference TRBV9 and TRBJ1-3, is DSGVTQTPKHLITATGQRVTLRCSPRSGDLSVYWYQQSLDQGLQFLIQYYNGEERAKGNILERFSAQQFPDLHSELNLSSLELGDSALYFCASSSSGFGNTIYFGEGSWLTVV.

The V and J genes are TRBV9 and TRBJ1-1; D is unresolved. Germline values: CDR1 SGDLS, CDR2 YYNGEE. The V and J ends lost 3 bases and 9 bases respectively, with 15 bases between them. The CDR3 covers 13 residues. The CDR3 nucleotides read TGTGCCAGCAGCGCCGGAAGCGGAACAAAAGCTTTCTTT. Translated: CASSAGSGTKAFF.

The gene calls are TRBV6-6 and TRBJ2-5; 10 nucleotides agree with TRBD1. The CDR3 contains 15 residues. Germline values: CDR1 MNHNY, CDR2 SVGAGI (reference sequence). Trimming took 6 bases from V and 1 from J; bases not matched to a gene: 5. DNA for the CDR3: TGTGCCAGCAGATCCGACAGGGGGCCCCAAGAGACCCAGTACTTC. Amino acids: CASRSDRGPQETQYF.

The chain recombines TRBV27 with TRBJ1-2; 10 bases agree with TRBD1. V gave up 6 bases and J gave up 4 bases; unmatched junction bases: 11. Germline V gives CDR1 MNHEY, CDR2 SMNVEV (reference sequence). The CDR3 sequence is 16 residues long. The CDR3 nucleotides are TGTGCCAGCAGACTTCTGGACAGGGGGTTCGCCTATGGCTACACCTTC. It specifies CASRLLDRGFAYGYTF.

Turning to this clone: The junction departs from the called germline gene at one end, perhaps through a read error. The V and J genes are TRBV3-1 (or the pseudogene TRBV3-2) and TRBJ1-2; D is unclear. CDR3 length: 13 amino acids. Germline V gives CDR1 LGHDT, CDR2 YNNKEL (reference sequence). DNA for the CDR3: TGTGCCAGCAGCCCAGGAGGAACGGACCCCCGCTCCTTC. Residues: CASSPGGTDPRSF.

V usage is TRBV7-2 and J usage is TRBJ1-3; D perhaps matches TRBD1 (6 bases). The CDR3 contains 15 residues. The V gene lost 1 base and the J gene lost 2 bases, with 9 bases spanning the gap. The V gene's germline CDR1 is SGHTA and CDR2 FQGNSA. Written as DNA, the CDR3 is TGTGCCAGCAGCTTAGTCGAGGGGGCTGGAAACACCATATATTTT. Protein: CASSLVEGAGNTIYF.

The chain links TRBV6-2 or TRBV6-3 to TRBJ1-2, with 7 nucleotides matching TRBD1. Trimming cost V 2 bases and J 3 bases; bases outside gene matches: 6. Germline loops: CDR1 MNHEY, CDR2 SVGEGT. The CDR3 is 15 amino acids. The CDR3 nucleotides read TGTGCCAGCAGTTACCGACAGGGAAGAGACTATGGCTACACCTTC. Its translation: CASSYRQGRDYGYTF.

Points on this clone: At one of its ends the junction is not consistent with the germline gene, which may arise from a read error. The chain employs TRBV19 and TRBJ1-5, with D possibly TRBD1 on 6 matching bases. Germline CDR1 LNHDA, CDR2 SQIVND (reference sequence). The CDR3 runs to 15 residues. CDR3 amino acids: CASSIGRTAPQAQHF. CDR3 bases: TGTGCCAGTAGTATCGGCCGGACAGCTCCTCAGGCCCAGCATTTT.